This entry lists 21 T cell receptor beta chains sequenced from one sample in a study of T cells in Graves' hyperthyroidism and ophthalmopathy. RNA transcripts were the template for amplifying TCR beta CDR3 regions. A first-round RT-PCR of the TCR CDR3 used the HTBI primer set. TCRdb analysed the multiplex PCR reads with MiXCR anew, one entry per CDR3 protein. This table has 550,000 to 800,000 distinct CDR3 sequences, around 16% appearing once. The sequenced material came from blood. Every receptor here comes from a man between 50 and 59 years old with Graves' hyperthyroidism.

This clonotype was seen repeatedly, ten times or more. The V call is TRBV19, the J call TRBJ2-2; tentative D call: TRBD1 (5 bases). V was clipped by 6 bases and J by 4 bases, with 15 bases between them. CDR1 and CDR2 (germline): LNHDA, SQIVND (reference sequence). This CDR3 is 15 amino acids long. The CDR3 DNA sequence: TGTGCCAGTAGCCCCCTGGACACGCGCACCGGGGAGCTGTTTTTT. The encoded protein is CASSPLDTRTGELFF.

This sequence joins TRBV24-1 and TRBJ1-1, with D unresolved. With 6 bases removed from V and 0 bases from J, the gap between germline ends came to 19 bases. Germline V gene lookup returns CDR1 KGHDR and CDR2 SFDVKD. The CDR3 has 17 amino acids. CDR3 coding DNA: TGTGCCACCAGTAACTGTTGGGATGGGAACATGAACACTGAAGCTTTCTTT. Protein product: CATSNCWDGNMNTEAFF.

This clonotype was recorded a few times. The rearrangement joins TRBV19 to TRBJ2-2; TRBD1 or TRBD2 may be the D gene (5 bases each). V lost 5 bases and J lost 1, with 14 bases in between. CDR3 length: 16 residues. Germline assignment: CDR1 LNHDA and CDR2 SQIVND (reference sequence). DNA for the CDR3: TGTGCCAGTAGTCAACTCGGGGCGGGGAACACCGGGGAGCTGTTTTTT. It encodes CASSQLGAGNTGELFF.

This clonotype has ten or more counts. The rearrangement uses TRBV29-1 and TRBJ2-5; 11 nucleotides align to TRBD1. Germline V lookup: CDR1 SQVTM, CDR2 ANQGSEA. V was pared by 7 bases and J by 7 bases, with 8 bases of the junction left unmatched. The CDR3 totals 13 residues. The CDR3 nucleotides are TGCAGCGGGGGACAGGGGGAAGACGGGACCCAGTACTTC. It codes for CSGGQGEDGTQYF.

The chain employs TRBV7-6 and TRBJ2-5; 11 nucleotides agree with TRBD1. The trim removed 3 bases at V and 0 bases at J, leaving 15 bases unmatched. The CDR3 sequence is 20 residues long. Germline V CDR1 and CDR2: SGHVS, FNYEAQ. The CDR3 protein is CASSFPGTGGGLAYQETQYF. The CDR3 DNA reads as TGTGCCAGCAGCTTCCCCGGGACAGGGGGAGGACTAGCGTACCAAGAGACCCAGTACTTC.

As to this clonotype: One base away lies a much larger clone, so this may be a sequencing read error. No DNA is shown, since the ends of the CDR3 on it are uncertain; the CDR3 is the one TCRdb lists. V gene TRBV20-1 combines with J gene TRBJ2-1; the DNA was not used to check the table's D call, TRBD1. The CDR3 is 15 amino acids in total, end residues counted. Germline loops: CDR1 DFQATT, CDR2 SNEGSKA (reference sequence). This CDR3 is CSALFVGTGAGEQCF.

This clonotype has a count of ten or more. The rearrangement links TRBV10-3 to TRBJ2-5, with 9 bases aligning to TRBD1. V was pared by 10 bases and J by 4 bases, with 7 bases of the junction left unmatched. The CDR3 extends over 13 amino acids. Germline V gene data show CDR1 as ENHRY and CDR2 as SYGVKD. As DNA, the CDR3 is TGTGCCACAACAGGGGGCGCGGGAGAGACCCAGTACTTC. Translating gives CATTGGAGETQYF.

This clonotype was seen repeatedly, ten times or more. The genes are TRBV24-1 and TRBJ2-5; 8 bases match TRBD1. This CDR3 is 15 amino acids long. V trimming: 2 bases; J trimming: 5 bases; junction bases outside the gene matches: 6. The germline V gene encodes CDR1 KGHDR and CDR2 SFDVKD. The DNA of the CDR3 is TGTGCCACCAGTGATTCTCAGGGGGCAGGGGAGACCCAGTACTTC. Translating gives CATSDSQGAGETQYF.

The J gene is TRBJ2-1, the V gene TRBV3-1, with D unclear. There are 16 residues in the CDR3. Germline V CDR1 and CDR2: LGHDT, YNNKEL (reference sequence). The V and J ends lost 3 bases and 5 bases respectively, with 17 bases between them. CDR3 DNA: TGTGCCAGCAGCCATGTATATCAGTACCCCGACAATGAGCAGTTCTTC. It specifies CASSHVYQYPDNEQFF.

This clonotype was seen at least ten times. The chain combines TRBV7-8 with TRBJ1-5; no clear D gene. Germline CDR1 is SGHVS and CDR2 is FQNEAQ. Trimming took off 3 bases at V and 3 bases at J, with 12 bases between the two ends. This CDR3 is built from 15 residues. CDR3 sequence: CASSFMDGFNQPQHF. The CDR3 nucleotides are TGTGCCAGCAGCTTTATGGACGGGTTCAATCAGCCCCAGCATTTT.

This clonotype came up many times. The chain joins TRBV12-3 or TRBV12-4 to TRBJ2-7; 7 bases fit TRBD1. This CDR3 spans 14 amino acids. The V and J ends lost 7 bases and 2 bases, in that order; junction bases with no gene match: 8. The CDR3 is CASKKRTGTYEQYF. CDR3 nucleotides: TGTGCCAGCAAAAAAAGGACAGGAACCTACGAGCAGTACTTC.

This clonotype was observed many times. The chain employs TRBV11-2 and TRBJ1-2, with TRBD1 identical over 7 bases. The CDR3 runs 13 residues. Germline-derived CDR1 and CDR2 are SGHAT and FQNNGV. V lost 6 bases to trimming and J lost 4 bases; unmatched junction nucleotides: 5. CDR3 region: CASRSGGFYGYTF. The DNA of the CDR3 is TGTGCCAGCAGATCAGGGGGGTTCTATGGCTACACCTTC.

This clonotype occurred a few times. The chain carries TRBV27 and TRBJ1-1, with 11 bases matching TRBD1. Germline assignment: CDR1 MNHEY and CDR2 SMNVEV (reference sequence). The CDR3 contains 14 residues. Trimming at V came to 7 bases and at J to 5 bases, leaving 6 bases not matched to a gene. The CDR3 nucleotides are TGTGCCAGCACCCTCGGGACAGGGGGTACTGAAGCTTTCTTT. It specifies CASTLGTGGTEAFF.

This clonotype has a handful of counts. V is TRBV5-5 and J is TRBJ1-5, with no clear D. Germline loops: CDR1 SGHKS, CDR2 YYEKEE (reference sequence). The V gene lost 0 bases and the J gene lost 4 bases, with 8 bases spanning the gap. The CDR3 runs to 14 residues. For the CDR3, the DNA is TGTGCCAGCAGCTTGGAGTCAGCGAATCAGCCCCAGCATTTT. Translated, it gives CASSLESANQPQHF.

In its sample, this clonotype was seen a few times. The gene calls are TRBV27 and TRBJ1-1, with TRBD1 matching 9 bases. V shed 5 bases, J shed 9 bases, and the junction held 19 bases outside the gene matches. CDR1 and CDR2 (germline): MNHEY, SMNVEV (reference sequence). This CDR3 is built from 17 residues. CDR3 residues: CASSPYRPGQGSSKAFF. DNA for the CDR3: TGTGCCAGCAGTCCTTATAGACCGGGACAGGGCTCGTCTAAAGCTTTCTTT.

In its sample, this clonotype was seen many times. The chain combines TRBV19 with TRBJ1-5; D may be TRBD1 (6 bases). This CDR3 comprises 15 residues. CDR1 LNHDA and CDR2 SQIVND come from the germline V gene (reference sequence). Trimming left V 9 bases short and J 2 bases short, with 17 bases between. CDR3 region: CASRLGGFGNQPQHF. The DNA for the CDR3 is TGTGCCAGCCGTCTGGGGGGCTTCGGCAATCAGCCCCAGCATTTT.

This clonotype came up many times. The V gene is TRBV11-2, the J gene TRBJ2-5; D possibly corresponds to TRBD2 (6 bases). The CDR3 loop spans 16 amino acids. Germline values: CDR1 SGHAT, CDR2 FQNNGV. V dropped 7 bases and J dropped 0 bases, with 18 bases sitting between them. DNA for the CDR3: TGTGCCAGCATGAGCGGGCGGTATCGGTACCAAGAGACCCAGTACTTC. Its protein product is CASMSGRYRYQETQYF.

This clonotype was observed many times. J is TRBJ1-1 and V is TRBV7-8, with a tentative D call TRBD1 (5 bases). Trimming pared 2 bases from V and 0 bases from J, leaving 10 bases between. Germline lookup yields CDR1 SGHVS and CDR2 FQNEAQ. The CDR3 is 15 residues long. CDR3 DNA sequence: TGTGCCAGCAGCTTATGGGGGAACATGAACACTGAAGCTTTCTTT. This gives the protein CASSLWGNMNTEAFF.

This clonotype was seen at least ten times. The chain links TRBV6-2 or TRBV6-3 to TRBJ2-5; TRBD2 matches at 13 bases. The CDR3 contains 19 residues. Trimming cost V 2 bases and J 1 base; bases outside gene matches: 10. CDR1 MNHEY and CDR2 SVGEGT come from the germline V gene. CDR3 in DNA: TGTGCCAGCAGTTACCCACTAGCGGGAGGGAGAACCCTCCAAGAGACCCAGTACTTC. Its protein product is CASSYPLAGGRTLQETQYF.

This clonotype was detected many times. The V gene is TRBV19, the J gene TRBJ2-7; TRBD2 aligns across 8 bases. The V and J ends lost 4 bases and 0 bases, in that order; junction bases with no gene match: 5. This CDR3 is 15 amino acids long. Germline CDR1 and CDR2: LNHDA and SQIVND (reference sequence). The CDR3 DNA is TGTGCCAGTAGTACCGATAGCGGGATCTCCTACGAGCAGTACTTC. It is translated as CASSTDSGISYEQYF.

For this clonotype: The junction does not match germline at one end; this may be a read error. The rearrangement uses TRBV11-2 and TRBJ1-2; 8 bases align to TRBD1. CDR1 is SGHAT, CDR2 FQNNGV, per germline. The CDR3 spans 16 residues. DNA of the CDR3: TGTGGCAGCAGCTTCCTACCGGGACAGGCAAACTATGGCTACACCTTC. Amino acids: CGSSFLPGQANYGYTF.